The present T cell receptor (beta chain) was sequenced within a study of cytomegalovirus exposure and HLA in healthy donors. Study-level results: As a later analysis showed, a missense DCLRE1C variant was linked to trimming of TCR beta V- and J-genes.

About this clone itself: Its antigen is unidentified.

Germline loops: CDR1 SGHRS, CDR2 YFSETQ. The CDR3 length is 16 residues. Germline trimming cut 4 bases from V and 3 bases from J; bases unmatched to any gene: 8. A multiplex PCR was run with 60 Vbeta primers and 13 Jbeta primers. The protocol was immunoSEQ multiplex PCR, while the TCRdb copy is restricted to in-frame clones and leaves out a portion. This sample's table has 150,000 to 200,000 clones. The chain couples TRBV5-1 to TRBJ2-3; 10 bases are shared with TRBD2. Sample: PBMCs. This receptor was taken from a man under 40 in good health and CMV-seronegative. CDR3 region: CASSLILAGSTDTQYF. The CDR3 DNA reads TGCGCCAGCAGCCTGATACTAGCGGGATCGACAGATACGCAGTATTTT.